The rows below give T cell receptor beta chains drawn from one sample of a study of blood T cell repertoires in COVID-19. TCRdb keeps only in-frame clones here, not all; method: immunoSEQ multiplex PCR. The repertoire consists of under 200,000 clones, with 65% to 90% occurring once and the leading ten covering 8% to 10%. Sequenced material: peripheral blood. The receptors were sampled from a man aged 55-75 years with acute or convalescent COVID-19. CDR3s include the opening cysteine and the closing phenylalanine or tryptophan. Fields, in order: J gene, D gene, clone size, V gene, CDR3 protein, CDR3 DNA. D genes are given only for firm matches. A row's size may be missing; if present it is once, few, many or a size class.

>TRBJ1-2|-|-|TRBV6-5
CASIPRRGYGYTF
TGTGCCAGCATCCCCAGAAGGGGGTATGGCTACACCTTC
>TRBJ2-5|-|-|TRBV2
CASSVEGGAQETQYF
TGTGCCAGCAGTGTCGAGGGGGGGGCCCAAGAGACCCAGTACTTC
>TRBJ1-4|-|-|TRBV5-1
CASSAGTIATNEKLFF
TGCGCCAGCAGCGCCGGGACAATTGCAACTAATGAAAAACTGTTTTTT
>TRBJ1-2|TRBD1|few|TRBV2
CASSVRQGARANYGYTF
TGTGCCAGCAGTGTTCGACAGGGGGCAAGGGCTAACTATGGCTACACCTTC
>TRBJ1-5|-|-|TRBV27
CASGVLSQPQHF
TGTGCCAGCGGTGTACTAAGTCAGCCCCAGCATTTT
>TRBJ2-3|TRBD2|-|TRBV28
CASSPGLAKSTDTQYF
TGTGCCAGCAGCCCAGGACTAGCGAAAAGCACAGATACGCAGTATTTT
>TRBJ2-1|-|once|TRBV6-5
CASSYFLAEYNEQFF
TGTGCCAGCAGTTACTTCCTAGCAGAGTACAATGAGCAGTTCTTC
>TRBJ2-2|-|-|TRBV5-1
CASSYGTVNTGELFF
TGCGCCAGCAGCTACGGGACTGTGAACACCGGGGAGCTGTTTTTT
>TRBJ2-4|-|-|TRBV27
CASSLRRQDKNIQYF
TGTGCCAGCAGTTTGCGACGACAGGACAAAAACATTCAGTACTTC
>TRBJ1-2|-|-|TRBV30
CAGGSYGYTF
TGTGCTGGAGGGAGCTATGGCTACACCTTC
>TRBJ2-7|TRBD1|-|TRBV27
CASSSAGTGGYEQYF
TGTGCCAGCAGTTCGGCCGGGACAGGAGGCTACGAGCAGTACTTC
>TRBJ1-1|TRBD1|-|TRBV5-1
CASRLGFSGQGNTEAFF
TGCGCCAGCAGGTTGGGATTTTCGGGACAGGGGAACACTGAAGCTTTCTTT
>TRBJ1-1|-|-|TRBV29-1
CSADRGNTEAFF
TGCAGCGCCGACCGGGGGAACACTGAAGCTTTCTTT
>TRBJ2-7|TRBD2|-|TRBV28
CASRGRGTSDYEQYF
TGTGCCAGCAGGGGTAGAGGGACTAGCGACTACGAGCAGTACTTC
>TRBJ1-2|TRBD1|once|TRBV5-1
CASSKGGFNYGYTF
TGCGCCAGCAGCAAAGGGGGCTTTAACTATGGCTACACCTTC
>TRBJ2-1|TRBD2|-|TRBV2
CASSTSGRDNEQFF
TGTGCCAGCAGCACGAGTGGGAGGGACAATGAGCAGTTCTTC
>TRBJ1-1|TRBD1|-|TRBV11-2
CASSPLRGLNTEAFF
TGTGCCAGCAGCCCACTTAGGGGGCTGAACACTGAAGCTTTCTTT
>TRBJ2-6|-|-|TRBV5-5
CASRNRDSAGANVLTF
TGTGCCAGCAGGAACAGGGATTCTGCTGGGGCCAACGTCCTGACTTTC
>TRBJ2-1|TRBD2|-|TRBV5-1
CASRITSGRAFEQFF
TGCGCCAGCCGAATCACTAGCGGGAGGGCCTTCGAGCAGTTCTTC
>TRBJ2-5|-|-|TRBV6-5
CASRGVGVLETQYF
TGTGCCAGCAGGGGAGTCGGGGTTTTGGAGACCCAGTACTTC
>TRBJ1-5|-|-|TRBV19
CASSIAGWQPQHF
TGTGCCAGTAGTATAGCAGGGTGGCAGCCCCAGCATTTT
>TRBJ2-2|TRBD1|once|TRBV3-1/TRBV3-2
CASSRQGPGELFF
TGTGCCAGCAGCCGACAGGGCCCCGGGGAGCTGTTTTTT
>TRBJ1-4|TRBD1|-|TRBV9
CASSLKDRRQTNEKLFF
TGTGCCAGCAGCTTGAAGGACAGGCGCCAAACTAATGAAAAACTGTTTTTT
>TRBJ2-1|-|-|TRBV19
CASSRQDYNEQFF
TGTGCCAGTAGTAGGCAGGATTACAATGAGCAGTTCTTC
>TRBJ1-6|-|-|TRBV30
CAWSGPGGRRDSPLHF
TGTGCCTGGAGTGGCCCCGGAGGGAGGCGGGATTCACCCCTCCACTTT
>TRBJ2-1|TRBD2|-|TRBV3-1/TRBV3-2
CASSQEVAGGPYNEQFF
TGTGCCAGCAGCCAAGAGGTAGCGGGAGGGCCCTACAATGAGCAGTTCTTC